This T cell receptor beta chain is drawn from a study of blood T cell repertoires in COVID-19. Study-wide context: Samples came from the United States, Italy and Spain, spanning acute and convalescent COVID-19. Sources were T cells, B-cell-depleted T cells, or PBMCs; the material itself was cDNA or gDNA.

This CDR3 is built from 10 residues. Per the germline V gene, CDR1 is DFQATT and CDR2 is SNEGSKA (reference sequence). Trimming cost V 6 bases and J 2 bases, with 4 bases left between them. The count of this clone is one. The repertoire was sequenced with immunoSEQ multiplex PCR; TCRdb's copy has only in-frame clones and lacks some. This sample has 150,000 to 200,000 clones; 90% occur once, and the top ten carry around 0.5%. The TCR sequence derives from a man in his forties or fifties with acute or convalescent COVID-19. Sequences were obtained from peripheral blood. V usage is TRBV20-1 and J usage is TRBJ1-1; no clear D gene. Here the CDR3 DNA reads TGCAGTGCCCCTAACACTGAAGCTTTCTTT. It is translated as CSAPNTEAFF.